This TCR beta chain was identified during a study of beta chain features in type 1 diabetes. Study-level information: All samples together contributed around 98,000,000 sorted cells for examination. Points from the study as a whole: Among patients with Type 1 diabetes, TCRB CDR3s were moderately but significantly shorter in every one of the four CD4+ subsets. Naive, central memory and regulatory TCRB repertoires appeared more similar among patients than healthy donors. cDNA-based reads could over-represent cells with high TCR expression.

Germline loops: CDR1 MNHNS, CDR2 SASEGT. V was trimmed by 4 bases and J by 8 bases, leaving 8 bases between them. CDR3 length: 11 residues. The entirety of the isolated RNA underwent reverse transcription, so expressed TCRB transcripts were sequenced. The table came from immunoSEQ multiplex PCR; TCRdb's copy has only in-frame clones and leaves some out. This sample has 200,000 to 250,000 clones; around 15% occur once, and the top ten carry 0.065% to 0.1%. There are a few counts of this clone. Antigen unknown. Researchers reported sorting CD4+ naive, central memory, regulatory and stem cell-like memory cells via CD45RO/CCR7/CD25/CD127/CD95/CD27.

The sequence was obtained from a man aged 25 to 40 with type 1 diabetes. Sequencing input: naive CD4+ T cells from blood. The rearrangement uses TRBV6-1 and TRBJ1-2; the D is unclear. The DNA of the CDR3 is TGTGCCAGCAGTGTCAACCGGGGCTACACCTTC. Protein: CASSVNRGYTF.